Following are 23 T cell receptor beta chains from one sample sequenced in a study of T cell changes during pregnancy in multiple sclerosis. Libraries were prepared by immunoSEQ multiplex PCR; TCRdb keeps only in-frame clonotypes and omits some of them. The sample lists about 23,000 clones, more than 75% occurring once. The sequencing used CD8+ T cells from peripheral blood mononuclear cells, collected before pregnancy. These receptors came from a female donor with multiple sclerosis, enrolled in a pregnancy study.

The chain employs TRBV5-1 and TRBJ1-3; the match to TRBD1 covers 7 bases. Per germline, CDR1 SGHRS and CDR2 YFSETQ. This CDR3 has 15 residues. V lost 4 bases to trimming and J lost 0 bases; unmatched junction nucleotides: 4. The CDR3 nucleotides are TGCGCCAGCAGCGCGGACAGGTCCTCTGGAAACACCATATATTTT. This sequence encodes CASSADRSSGNTIYF.

The chain uses TRBV27 and TRBJ2-5, with 13 positions matching TRBD2. CDR1 MNHEY and CDR2 SMNVEV come from the germline V gene (reference sequence). Trimming removed 5 bases from V and 4 bases from J; junction bases left unmatched: 7. This CDR3 comprises 16 residues. CDR3 residues: CASSPRLAGGLETQYF. The CDR3 DNA is TGTGCCAGCAGTCCAAGACTAGCGGGAGGTTTAGAGACCCAGTACTTC.

The chain links TRBV28 to TRBJ1-2; D may be TRBD1 (6 bases). Germline CDR1 is MDHEN and CDR2 is SYDVKM. V was clipped by 3 bases and J by 7 bases, with 15 bases between them. CDR3 length: 14 residues. The CDR3 coding sequence is TGTGCCAGCAGTTTCATGGGGGGGGCAGGTGGCTACACCTTC. It is translated as CASSFMGGAGGYTF.

V usage is TRBV6-5 and J usage is TRBJ2-1; TRBD2 is a possible D gene (6 bases). This CDR3 has 15 amino acids. Germline CDR1 reads MNHEY; CDR2 reads SVGAGI. With 6 bases removed from V and 2 bases from J, the gap between germline ends came to 14 bases. The CDR3 sequence: CASSHRGNPYNEQFF. The CDR3 DNA reads as TGTGCCAGCAGCCACCGGGGGAATCCCTACAATGAGCAGTTCTTC.

The chain recombines TRBV6-6 with TRBJ1-5; D ambiguous. Trimming took 8 bases from V and 7 from J, leaving 12 bases between them. Germline CDR1 is MNHNY and CDR2 is SVGAGI (reference sequence). This CDR3 region has 12 residues. The CDR3, as DNA: TGTGCCAGCGGTACAGTTGCCCAGCCCCAGCATTTT. Its translation: CASGTVAQPQHF.

V is TRBV6-1 and J is TRBJ2-7, with 7 bases fitting TRBD2. Trimming removed 3 bases from V and 6 bases from J; junction bases left unmatched: 23. Germline CDR1 reads MNHNS; CDR2 reads SASEGT. The CDR3 covers 19 residues. CDR3 loop: CASSDTPLFRSGTWGEQYF. The DNA of the CDR3 is TGTGCCAGCAGTGATACCCCCCTTTTTAGGAGCGGGACCTGGGGCGAGCAGTACTTC.

The chain recombines TRBV7-6 with TRBJ2-1, with D possibly being TRBD2 (6 bases). Trimming stripped 0 bases from V and 6 bases from J, with 18 bases between. The CDR3 is 17 residues long. Germline V gene data show CDR1 as SGHVS and CDR2 as FNYEAQ. The CDR3 region has the DNA TGTGCCAGCAGCTTAGCGGTCGGAGGGAGAGGTAGCAATGAGCAGTTCTTC. Translation: CASSLAVGGRGSNEQFF.

This clone was recorded once. V gene TRBV9 combines with J gene TRBJ2-2; 13 bases map to TRBD2. The CDR3 runs to 17 residues. The V and J ends lost 4 bases and 2 bases, in that order; junction bases with no gene match: 5. Germline-derived CDR1 and CDR2 are SGDLS and YYNGEE. The CDR3 protein is CASSSRTSGSNTGELFF. The CDR3 coding sequence is TGTGCCAGCAGCTCCCGGACTAGCGGGAGTAACACCGGGGAGCTGTTTTTT. The full variable domain, in which reference TRBV9 and TRBJ2-2 provide the parts outside the CDR3, is DSGVTQTPKHLITATGQRVTLRCSPRSGDLSVYWYQQSLDQGLQFLIQYYNGEERAKGNILERFSAQQFPDLHSELNLSSLELGDSALYFCASSSRTSGSNTGELFFGEGSRLTVL.

The rearrangement uses TRBV6-1 and TRBJ2-7, with D maybe TRBD2 (5 bases). The CDR3 loop spans 15 amino acids. The germline V gene encodes CDR1 MNHNS and CDR2 SASEGT. V was trimmed by 1 base and J by 2 bases, leaving 12 bases between them. DNA for the CDR3: TGTGCCAGCAGTGAAGGGAGGACGCCTCCCTACGAGCAGTACTTC. Its protein is CASSEGRTPPYEQYF.

V gene TRBV19 combines with J gene TRBJ1-2; TRBD1 matches 8 bases. V gave up 9 bases and J gave up 0 bases; unmatched junction bases: 0. Germline CDR1 and CDR2: LNHDA and SQIVND (reference sequence). This CDR3 comprises 12 residues. The CDR3 region is CASRGPNYGYTF. DNA for the CDR3: TGTGCCAGCAGGGGGCCTAACTATGGCTACACCTTC.

The gene calls are TRBV28 and TRBJ1-2; D is unresolved. CDR3 length equals 12 residues. V was pared by 3 bases and J by 2 bases, with 4 bases between. CDR1 MDHEN and CDR2 SYDVKM come from the germline V gene. CDR3 sequence (DNA): TGTGCCAGCAGTTTCTTGAACTATGGCTACACCTTC. This encodes CASSFLNYGYTF.

The J gene is TRBJ2-5, the V gene TRBV19, with a weak D call TRBD1 (6 bases). CDR1 and CDR2 (germline): LNHDA, SQIVND (reference sequence). The CDR3 has 15 amino acids. Between the trimmed V and J ends, which lost 5 bases and 0 bases, there was a span of 13 bases. The chain's CDR3 is CASSAGTSNQETQYF. The CDR3 DNA follows: TGTGCCAGTAGTGCCGGGACAAGCAACCAAGAGACCCAGTACTTC.

The rearrangement links TRBV27 to TRBJ2-1, with D maybe TRBD1 (5 bases). The CDR3 is 13 amino acids. V was pared by 6 bases and J by 3 bases, with 9 bases between. Germline assignment: CDR1 MNHEY and CDR2 SMNVEV (reference sequence). The CDR3 bases are TGTGCCAGCAGCCAGGGCGACTACAATGAGCAGTTCTTC. Translating it yields CASSQGDYNEQFF.

V and J are TRBV7-2 and TRBJ2-7; 9 bases fit TRBD2. Germline V gene data show CDR1 as SGHTA and CDR2 as FQGNSA. The CDR3 has 16 amino acids. V gave up 1 base and J gave up 0 bases; unmatched junction bases: 4. In DNA, the CDR3 is TGTGCCAGCAGCTTAGTAAGACTAGCGGACTCCTACGAGCAGTACTTC. This encodes CASSLVRLADSYEQYF.

This clone was detected only a few times. This same CDR3 is encoded by further DNA sequences in the sample. This sequence joins TRBV19 and TRBJ1-1; D might be TRBD1 (5 bases). Trimming shortened V by 5 bases and J by 1 base, and 11 bases separated the two germline ends. The CDR3 is 14 residues long. From germline, CDR1 is LNHDA and CDR2 SQIVND (reference sequence). The CDR3 nucleotides are TGTGCCAGTAGTTGGGGCCGTGGGAACACTGAAGCTTTCTTT. Residues: CASSWGRGNTEAFF.

This clone was seen only a few times. The V gene is TRBV6-1, the J gene TRBJ1-5; perhaps TRBD1 as D (5 bases). The germline V gene encodes CDR1 MNHNS and CDR2 SASEGT. Deletions cut 2 bases from V and 4 bases from J, with 6 bases between. The CDR3 runs 13 residues. CDR3 sequence: CASSEKGNQPQHF. CDR3 bases: TGTGCCAGCAGTGAAAAGGGGAATCAGCCCCAGCATTTT.

The V call is TRBV7-9, the J call TRBJ2-1; D ambiguous. V was cut by 8 bases and J by 5 bases, with 7 bases left in between. The CDR3 runs 11 residues. Germline values: CDR1 SEHNR, CDR2 FQNEAQ (reference sequence). CDR3 DNA sequence: TGTGCCAGCTTCGTCGACAATGAGCAGTTCTTC. This sequence encodes CASFVDNEQFF.

The rearrangement links TRBV5-4 to TRBJ2-1, with D possibly being TRBD2 (5 bases). Between the trimmed V and J ends, which lost 3 bases and 9 bases, there was a span of 13 bases. From germline, CDR1 is SGHNT and CDR2 YYREEE (reference sequence). The CDR3 is made up of 13 amino acids. Written as DNA, the CDR3 is TGTGCCAGCAGCTGGATTGAGGGCGGTGAGCAGTTCTTC. Protein sequence: CASSWIEGGEQFF.

CDR3 sequence reads: CASSVWGLKRPNTEAFF. The CDR3 nucleotides are TGCGCCAGCAGTGTATGGGGGCTTAAACGGCCGAACACTGAAGCTTTCTTT. The chain employs TRBV10-2 and TRBJ1-1; perhaps TRBD1 as D (6 bases). V was pared by 4 bases and J by 1 base, with 19 bases between. This CDR3 contains 17 residues. The germline CDR1 and CDR2 sequences are WSHSY and SAAADI.

This clone showed up just once. This chain uses TRBV27 with TRBJ2-3, with D tentatively TRBD1 (6 bases). V gave up 7 bases and J gave up 2 bases, with 13 bases separating them. The length of the CDR3 is 14 residues. Looked up from germline, CDR1 is MNHEY and CDR2 is SMNVEV (reference sequence). This CDR3 is CASTGQRNTDTQYF. The CDR3 DNA reads TGTGCCAGCACCGGACAGCGAAACACAGATACGCAGTATTTT.

The sample holds one count of this clone. The V call is TRBV6-1, the J call TRBJ2-3, with D possibly being TRBD1 (5 bases). CDR3 length: 16 amino acids. CDR1 is MNHNS and CDR2 is SASEGT in the germline V gene. V lost 4 bases to trimming and J lost 0 bases, with 14 bases between them. The CDR3 DNA sequence: TGTGCCAGCAGTGTCATCAGGGTACCTAGCACAGATACGCAGTATTTT. Translating gives CASSVIRVPSTDTQYF.

The V gene is TRBV4-3, the J gene TRBJ1-2; D possibly corresponds to TRBD1 (6 bases). V was shortened by 0 bases and J by 8 bases, with 19 bases between the two germline ends. The CDR3 extends over 16 amino acids. CDR1 is LGHNA and CDR2 is YSLEER in the germline V gene. The chain's CDR3 is CASSQEFPDRSTGYTF. The CDR3 nucleotides are TGCGCCAGCAGCCAAGAATTTCCAGACAGGTCCACCGGCTACACCTTC.

The chain links TRBV11-1 to TRBJ2-5; TRBD1 might be the D (6 bases). The V and J ends lost 1 base and 3 bases respectively, with 21 bases between them. The CDR3 is 18 amino acids. Germline CDR1 and CDR2: SGHAT and FQDESV (reference sequence). The DNA of the CDR3 is TGTGCCAGCAGCTTAGTGTACTATCCCGGGACACACAAAGAGACCCAGTACTTC. It is translated as CASSLVYYPGTHKETQYF.